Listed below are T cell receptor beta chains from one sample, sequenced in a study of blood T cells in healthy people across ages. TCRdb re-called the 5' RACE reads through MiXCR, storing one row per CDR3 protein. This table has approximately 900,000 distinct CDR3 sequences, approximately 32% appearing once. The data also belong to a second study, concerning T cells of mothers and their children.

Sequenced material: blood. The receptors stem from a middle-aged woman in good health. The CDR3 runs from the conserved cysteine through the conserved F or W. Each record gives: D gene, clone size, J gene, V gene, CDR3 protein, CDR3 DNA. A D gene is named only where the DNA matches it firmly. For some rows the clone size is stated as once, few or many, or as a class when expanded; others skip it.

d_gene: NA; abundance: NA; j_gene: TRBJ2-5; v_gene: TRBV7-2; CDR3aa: CASSLIWGEQETQYF; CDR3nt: TGTGCCAGCAGCCTTATCTGGGGGGAGCAAGAGACCCAGTACTTC
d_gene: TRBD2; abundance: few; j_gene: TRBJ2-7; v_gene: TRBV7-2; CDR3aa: CASSPPGLASYEQYF; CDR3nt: TGTGCCAGCAGCCCCCCGGGACTAGCCTCCTACGAGCAGTACTTC
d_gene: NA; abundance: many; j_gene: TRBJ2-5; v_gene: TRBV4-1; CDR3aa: CASSQSGGRETQYF; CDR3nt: TGCGCCAGCAGCCAATCGGGGGGCCGGGAGACCCAGTACTTC
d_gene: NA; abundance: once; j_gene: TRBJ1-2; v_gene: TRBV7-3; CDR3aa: CASGRSSYGYTF; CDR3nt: TGTGCCAGCGGTCGGTCTAGCTATGGCTACACCTTC
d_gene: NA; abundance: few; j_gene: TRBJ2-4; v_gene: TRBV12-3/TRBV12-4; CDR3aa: CASSFRGIENIQYF; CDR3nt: TGTGCCAGCAGTTTTAGGGGAATCGAAAACATTCAGTACTTC
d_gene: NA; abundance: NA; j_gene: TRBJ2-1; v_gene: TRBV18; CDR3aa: CASSPRGRNNEQFF; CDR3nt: TGTGCCAGCTCACCGCGAGGCAGAAACAATGAGCAGTTCTTC
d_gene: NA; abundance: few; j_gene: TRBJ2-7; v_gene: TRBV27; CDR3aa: CASSSLQGGYEQYF; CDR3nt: TGTGCCAGCAGTTCCCTCCAGGGTGGCTACGAGCAGTACTTC
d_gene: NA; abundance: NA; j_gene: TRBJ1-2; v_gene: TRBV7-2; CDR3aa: CASSLDAYGHTF; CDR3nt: TGTGCCAGCAGCCTGGACGCGTATGGCCACACCTTC
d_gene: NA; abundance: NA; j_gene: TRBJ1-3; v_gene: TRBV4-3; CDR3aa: CASSQDLWGSAGNTIYF; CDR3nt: TGCGCCAGCAGCCAAGATCTCTGGGGGTCGGCAGGAAACACCATATATTTT
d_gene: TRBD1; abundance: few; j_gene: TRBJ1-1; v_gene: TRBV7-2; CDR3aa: CAGSFRQGAGTEAFF; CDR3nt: TGTGCCGGCAGCTTCCGACAGGGGGCGGGCACTGAAGCTTTCTTT
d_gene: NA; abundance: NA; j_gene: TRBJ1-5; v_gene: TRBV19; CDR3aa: CAGSTGDLVLNQPQHF; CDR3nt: TGTGCCGGTAGTACCGGTGATCTCGTACTTAATCAGCCCCAGCATTTT
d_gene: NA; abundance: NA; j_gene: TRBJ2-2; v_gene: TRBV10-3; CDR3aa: CAISGTPGELFF; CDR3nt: TGTGCCATCAGTGGAACGCCCGGGGAGCTGTTTTTT
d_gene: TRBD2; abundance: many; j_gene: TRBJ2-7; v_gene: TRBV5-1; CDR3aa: CASRPLERGGEQYF; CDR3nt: TGCGCCAGCAGACCCCTGGAGCGGGGAGGCGAGCAGTACTTC
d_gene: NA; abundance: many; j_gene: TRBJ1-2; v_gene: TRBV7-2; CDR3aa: CASSLGGLYGYTF; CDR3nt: TGTGCCAGCAGCTTAGGGGGGCTGTATGGCTACACCTTC
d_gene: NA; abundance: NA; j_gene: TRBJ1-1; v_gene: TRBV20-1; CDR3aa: CSARVGHLNTEAFF; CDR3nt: TGCAGTGCTAGAGTTGGACACTTAAACACTGAAGCTTTCTTT
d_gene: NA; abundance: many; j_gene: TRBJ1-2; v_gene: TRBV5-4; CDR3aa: CASSSPRGRGNYGYTF; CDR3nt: TGTGCCAGCAGCTCCCCCAGGGGCCGGGGGAACTATGGCTACACCTTC
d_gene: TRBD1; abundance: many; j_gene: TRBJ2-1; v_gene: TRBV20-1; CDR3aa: CSAVSIPGGYNEQFF; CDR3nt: TGCAGTGCTGTTAGTATCCCAGGGGGATACAATGAGCAGTTCTTC
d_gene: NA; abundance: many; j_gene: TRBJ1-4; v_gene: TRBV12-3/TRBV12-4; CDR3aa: CASSFLDMGEKLFF; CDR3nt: TGTGCCAGCAGTTTCCTGGACATGGGGGAAAAACTGTTTTTT
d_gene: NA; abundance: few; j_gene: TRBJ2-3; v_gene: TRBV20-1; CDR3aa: CSARRGGRNTDTQYF; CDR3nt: TGCAGTGCTAGAAGGGGGGGCCGTAATACAGATACGCAGTATTTT
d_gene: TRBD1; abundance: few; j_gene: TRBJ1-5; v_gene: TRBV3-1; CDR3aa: CASSPDRGLSQPQHF; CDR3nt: TGTGCCAGCAGCCCAGACAGGGGGCTTAGTCAGCCCCAGCATTTT
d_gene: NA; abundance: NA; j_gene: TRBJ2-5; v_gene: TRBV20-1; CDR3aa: CSARDRDRTQYF; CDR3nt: TGCAGTGCTAGAGACAGGGATAGGACCCAGTACTTC
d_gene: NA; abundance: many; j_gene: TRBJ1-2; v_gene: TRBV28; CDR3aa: CASSIGVGYTF; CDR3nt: TGTGCCAGCAGTATCGGGGTTGGCTACACCTTC
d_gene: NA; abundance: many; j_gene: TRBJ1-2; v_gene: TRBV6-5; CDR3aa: CASSSAGANYGYTF; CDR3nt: TGTGCCAGCAGTTCGGCAGGAGCTAACTATGGCTACACCTTC
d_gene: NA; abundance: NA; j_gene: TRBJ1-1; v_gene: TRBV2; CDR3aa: CASSQGRGGSFAEAFF; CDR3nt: TGTGCCAGCAGCCAAGGACGGGGGGGTTCTTTCGCTGAAGCTTTCTTT
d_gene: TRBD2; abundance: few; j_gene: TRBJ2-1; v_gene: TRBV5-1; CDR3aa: CASSLAASGGALNEQFF; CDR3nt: TGCGCCAGCAGCTTGGCGGCCAGCGGGGGGGCTCTCAATGAGCAGTTCTTC
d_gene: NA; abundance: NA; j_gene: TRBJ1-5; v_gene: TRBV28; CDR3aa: CASKDYSNRPQHF; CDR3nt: TGTGCCAGCAAAGATTATAGCAATCGGCCCCAGCATTTT
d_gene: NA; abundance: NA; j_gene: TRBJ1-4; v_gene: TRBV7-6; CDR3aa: CASSSRPGIEKRFF; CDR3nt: TGTGCCAGCAGCTCCCGGCCTGGGATTGAAAAACGGTTTTTT
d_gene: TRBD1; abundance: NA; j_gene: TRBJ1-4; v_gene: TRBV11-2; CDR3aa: CASRRTGTNEKLFF; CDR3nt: TGTGCCAGCAGACGGACAGGAACTAATGAAAAACTGTTTTTT
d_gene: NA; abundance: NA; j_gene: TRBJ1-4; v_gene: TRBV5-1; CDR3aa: CASSFQGVLKEKLFF; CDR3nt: TGCGCCAGCAGCTTCCAAGGGGTCCTTAAGGAAAAACTGTTTTTT
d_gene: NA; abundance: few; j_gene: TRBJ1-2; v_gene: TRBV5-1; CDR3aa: CASSLGTPANYGYTF; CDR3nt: TGCGCCAGCAGCTTGGGGACACCAGCTAACTATGGCTACACCTTC
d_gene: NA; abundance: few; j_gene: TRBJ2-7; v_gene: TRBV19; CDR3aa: CASSNQYEQYF; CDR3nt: TGTGCCAGTAGTAATCAATACGAGCAGTACTTC
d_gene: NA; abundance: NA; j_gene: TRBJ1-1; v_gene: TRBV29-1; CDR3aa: CSAHRDSEAFF; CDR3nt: TGCAGCGCGCACAGGGACTCTGAAGCTTTCTTT
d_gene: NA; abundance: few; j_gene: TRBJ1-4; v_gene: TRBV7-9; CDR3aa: CASSLGFGAAGKLFF; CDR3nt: TGTGCCAGCAGCTTAGGGTTTGGGGCAGCCGGAAAACTGTTTTTT
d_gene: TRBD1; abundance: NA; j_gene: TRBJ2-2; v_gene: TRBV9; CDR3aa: CASSVGTGNTGELFF; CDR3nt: TGTGCCAGCAGCGTTGGGACAGGAAACACCGGGGAGCTGTTTTTT
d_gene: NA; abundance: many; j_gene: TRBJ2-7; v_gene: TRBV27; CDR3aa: CASILGSEQYF; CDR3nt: TGTGCCAGCATCCTGGGCTCCGAGCAGTACTTC
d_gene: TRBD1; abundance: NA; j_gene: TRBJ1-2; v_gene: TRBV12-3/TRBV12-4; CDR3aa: CASSFGTGGSYGYTF; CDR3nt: TGTGCCAGCAGTTTTGGGACAGGGGGATCCTATGGCTACACCTTC
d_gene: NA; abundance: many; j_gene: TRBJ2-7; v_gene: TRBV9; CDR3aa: CASSVDGGGGEQYF; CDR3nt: TGTGCCAGCAGCGTAGACGGGGGAGGAGGCGAGCAGTACTTC
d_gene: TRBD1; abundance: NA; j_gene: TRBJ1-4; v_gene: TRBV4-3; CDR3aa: CASSRDGTGDNEKLFF; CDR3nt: TGCGCCAGCAGCCGAGATGGGACAGGGGATAATGAAAAACTGTTTTTT
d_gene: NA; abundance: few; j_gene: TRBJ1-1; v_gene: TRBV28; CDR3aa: CASRFRPGRVAEAFF; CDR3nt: TGTGCCAGCAGATTCCGCCCAGGGAGGGTTGCTGAAGCTTTCTTT
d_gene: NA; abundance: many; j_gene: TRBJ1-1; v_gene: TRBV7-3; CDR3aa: CASSSTGGRTEAFF; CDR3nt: TGTGCCAGCAGCTCAACCGGTGGTAGGACTGAAGCTTTCTTT
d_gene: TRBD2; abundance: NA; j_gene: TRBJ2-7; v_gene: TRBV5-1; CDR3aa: CASSLVRGGASYEQYF; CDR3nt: TGCGCCAGCAGCTTGGTTCGCGGGGGGGCTTCCTACGAGCAGTACTTC
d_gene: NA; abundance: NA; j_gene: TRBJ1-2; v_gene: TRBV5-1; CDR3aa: CASSTTSGESYGYTF; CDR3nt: TGCGCCAGCAGCACCACCTCAGGGGAGAGTTATGGCTACACCTTC
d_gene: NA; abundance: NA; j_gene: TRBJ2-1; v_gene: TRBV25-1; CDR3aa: CASGEQGRYNEQFF; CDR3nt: TGTGCCAGCGGGGAACAGGGTCGGTACAATGAGCAGTTCTTC
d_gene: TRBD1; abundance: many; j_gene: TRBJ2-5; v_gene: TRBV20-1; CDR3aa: CSARTRDRQETQYF; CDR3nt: TGCAGTGCCCGGACAAGGGACAGGCAAGAGACCCAGTACTTC
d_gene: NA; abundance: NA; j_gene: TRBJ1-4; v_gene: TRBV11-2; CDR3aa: CASSPGRTTNEKLFF; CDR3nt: TGTGCCAGCAGCCCTGGACGGACTACTAATGAAAAACTGTTTTTT
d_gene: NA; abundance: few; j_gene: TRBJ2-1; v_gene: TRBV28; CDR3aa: CASSFTGRGNEQFF; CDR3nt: TGTGCCAGCAGTTTTACGGGACGTGGGAATGAGCAGTTCTTC
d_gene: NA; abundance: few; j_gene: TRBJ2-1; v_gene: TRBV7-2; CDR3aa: CASSLVTGVGYNEQFF; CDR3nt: TGTGCCAGCAGCTTAGTAACGGGGGTGGGCTACAATGAGCAGTTCTTC
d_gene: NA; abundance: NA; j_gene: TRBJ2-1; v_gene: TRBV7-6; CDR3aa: CASSPVIGEQFF; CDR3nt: TGTGCCAGCAGCCCAGTGATTGGGGAGCAGTTCTTC
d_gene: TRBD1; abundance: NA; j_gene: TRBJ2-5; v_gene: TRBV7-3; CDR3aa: CANSPSGQGQEEQYF; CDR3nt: TGTGCCAACAGCCCGTCCGGACAGGGCCAGGAAGAGCAGTACTTC
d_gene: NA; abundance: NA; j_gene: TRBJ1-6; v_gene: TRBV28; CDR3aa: CASSLWGGSDNSPLHF; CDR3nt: TGTGCCAGCAGTTTATGGGGGGGCTCGGATAATTCACCCCTCCACTTT
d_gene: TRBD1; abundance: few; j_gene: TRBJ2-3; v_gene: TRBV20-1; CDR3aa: CSAEDRTSTDTQYF; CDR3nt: TGCAGTGCTGAGGACAGGACTAGCACAGATACGCAGTATTTT
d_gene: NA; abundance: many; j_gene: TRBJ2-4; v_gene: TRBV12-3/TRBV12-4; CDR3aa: CASSPRVGLAKNIQYF; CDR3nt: TGTGCCAGCAGTCCCCGGGTAGGACTAGCCAAAAACATTCAGTACTTC
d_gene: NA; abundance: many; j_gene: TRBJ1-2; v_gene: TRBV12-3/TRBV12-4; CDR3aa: CASSLSTGQNYGYTF; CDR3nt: TGTGCCAGCAGTTTATCGACAGGCCAGAACTATGGCTACACCTTC
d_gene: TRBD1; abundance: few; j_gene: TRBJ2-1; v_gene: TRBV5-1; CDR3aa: CASSVERDRGNEQFF; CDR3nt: TGCGCCAGCAGCGTGGAGCGGGACAGGGGTAATGAGCAGTTCTTC
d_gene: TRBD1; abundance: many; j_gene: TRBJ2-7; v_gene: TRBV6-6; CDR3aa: CASTLDRGHYEQYF; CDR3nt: TGTGCCAGCACCCTAGACAGGGGGCACTACGAGCAGTACTTC
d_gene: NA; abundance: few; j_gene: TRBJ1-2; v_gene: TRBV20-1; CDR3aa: CSARGIGKGGYGYTF; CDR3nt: TGCAGTGCTCGAGGAATAGGAAAGGGAGGCTATGGCTACACCTTC
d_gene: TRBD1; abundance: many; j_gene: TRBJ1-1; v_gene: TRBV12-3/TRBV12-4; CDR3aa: CASNPGQGLKTEAFF; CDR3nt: TGTGCCAGCAACCCGGGACAGGGTTTGAAAACTGAAGCTTTCTTT
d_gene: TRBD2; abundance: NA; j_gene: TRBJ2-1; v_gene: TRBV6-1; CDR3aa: CASSLFARAGGGNEQFF; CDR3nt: TGTGCCAGCAGTCTCTTTGCGAGGGCGGGAGGGGGGAATGAGCAGTTCTTC